One T cell receptor beta chain is described in this entry. The antigen remains undetermined. This entry belongs to a study of CD4 T cells in relation to SARS-CoV-2 and coronaviruses. V was pared by 4 bases and J by 2 bases, with 17 bases between. Germline CDR1 MNHEY, CDR2 SVGAGI. The length of the CDR3 is 16 residues. The method was immunoSEQ multiplex PCR; TCRdb's version includes in-frame clones alone and lacks a portion of them. The table lists more than 20,000 clones, around 80% of them singletons, with approximately 16% in the top ten. The unexposed donors gave CD4+ T cells in about 2010-2019, prior to COVID-19. CD4+ T cells were isolated from the cells after nine to eleven days of culture.

Sequencing input: CD4+ T cells from PBMCs, cultured in vitro. This receptor was identified in a human donor in good health. This chain links TRBV6-5 with TRBJ1-1, with a weak D call TRBD1 (6 bases). The CDR3 loop is CASSLLAGGINTEAFF. CDR3 bases: TGTGCCAGCAGTTTGCTGGCGGGGGGCATAAACACTGAAGCTTTCTTT.